These 15 T cell receptor beta chains share one sample of origin, sequenced in a study of early T cells in non-severe SARS-CoV-2 infection. A single record per CDR3 protein comes from TCRdb applying MiXCR to the 5' RACE reads. The repertoire consists of approximately 70,000 distinct CDR3 sequences, with around 12% occurring once and the leading ten covering 2.7%. The sample consisted of whole blood, taken at baseline. These receptors all stem from an adult who was a healthcare worker with PCR-confirmed SARS-CoV-2 infection or an uninfected control (not recorded which).

The table lists this clonotype with a few counts. J is TRBJ2-5 and V is TRBV7-9; D is undetermined. The V gene lost 5 bases and the J gene lost 4 bases, with 5 bases spanning the gap. The CDR3 has 11 amino acids. Looked up from germline, CDR1 is SEHNR and CDR2 is FQNEAQ (reference sequence). CDR3 DNA: TGTGCCAGCAGCCCCCTAGAGACCCAGTACTTC. This codes for CASSPLETQYF.

In this sample, this clonotype turned up a few times. The chain uses TRBV20-1 and TRBJ2-5, with 9 positions matching TRBD1. V gave up 0 bases and J gave up 1 base; unmatched junction bases: 9. Germline V gene sequence: CDR1 DFQATT, CDR2 SNEGSKA (reference sequence). The CDR3 runs to 17 residues. CDR3 sequence (DNA): TGCAGTGCTAGAGATCTTGGGACAGGGAGGGTCCAAGAGACCCAGTACTTC. It yields the protein CSARDLGTGRVQETQYF.

The chain combines TRBV27 with TRBJ2-3; maybe TRBD2 (5 bases). The V gene lost 7 bases and the J gene lost 2 bases, with 13 bases spanning the gap. In germline, CDR1 is MNHEY, CDR2 SMNVEV (reference sequence). This CDR3 is built from 14 residues. The CDR3 DNA is TGTGCCAGCACCCGCGGGCGTCCCACAGATACGCAGTATTTT. It codes for CASTRGRPTDTQYF.

This clonotype was picked up a small number of times. The J gene is TRBJ2-3, the V gene TRBV14, with D maybe TRBD1 (5 bases). Trimming took off 2 bases at V and 2 bases at J, with 11 bases between the two ends. Germline V gives CDR1 SGHDN, CDR2 FVKESK. This CDR3 is built from 15 residues. CDR3 sequence: CASSQSWGYTDTQYF. DNA of the CDR3: TGTGCCAGCAGCCAATCGTGGGGCTACACAGATACGCAGTATTTT.

This clonotype has at least ten counts. The gene calls are TRBV2 and TRBJ2-3, with TRBD2 matching 7 bases. The germline V gene encodes CDR1 SNHLY and CDR2 FYNNEI. Unmatched junction bases numbered 8, after V lost 9 bases and J lost 2 bases. The CDR3 is made up of 14 amino acids. The CDR3 is CASQRGSLTDTQYF. DNA of the CDR3: TGTGCCAGTCAGCGGGGATCTCTCACAGATACGCAGTATTTT.

The gene calls are TRBV7-8 and TRBJ2-7; D is possibly TRBD2 (5 bases). The CDR3 is 13 residues long. Germline-derived CDR1 and CDR2 are SGHVS and FQNEAQ. With 1 base removed from V and 3 bases from J, the gap between germline ends came to 7 bases. The CDR3 protein is CASSLDAGYEQYF. DNA of the CDR3: TGTGCCAGCAGCTTAGACGCGGGCTACGAGCAGTACTTC.

The V gene is TRBV5-4, the J gene TRBJ2-3; D not resolved. This CDR3 region has 11 residues. Trimming took 9 bases from V and 0 from J, leaving 5 bases between them. From germline, CDR1 is SGHNT and CDR2 YYREEE (reference sequence). The CDR3, as DNA: TGTGCCACCAGGAGCACAGATACGCAGTATTTT. This codes for CATRSTDTQYF.

This clonotype was seen a few times. The V and J genes are TRBV28 and TRBJ2-4; possibly TRBD2 for D (6 bases). CDR1 and CDR2 from the germline V gene are MDHEN and SYDVKM. The CDR3 runs 14 residues. Trimming removed 1 base at V and 9 bases at J, with 13 bases between. This chain's CDR3 is CASSLSGEMGIQYF. DNA for the CDR3: TGTGCCAGCAGTTTATCGGGGGAAATGGGCATTCAGTACTTC. Filled out from reference TRBV28 and TRBJ2-4, the complete variable domain reads DVKVTQSSRYLVKRTGEKVFLECVQDMDHENMFWYRQDPGLGLRLIYFSYDVKMKEKGDIPEGYSVSREKKERFSLILESASTNQTSMYLCASSLSGEMGIQYFGAGTRLSVL.

The rearrangement joins TRBV7-6 to TRBJ2-7, with TRBD1 matching over 7 bases. The J segment lost 5 bases and the V segment lost 2 bases, leaving 6 bases of the junction unmatched. The germline V gene has CDR1 SGHVS and CDR2 FNYEAQ. The CDR3 length is 14 residues. CDR3: CASSLRHGQDEQYF. The CDR3 coding sequence is TGTGCCAGCAGCTTACGCCATGGACAGGACGAGCAGTACTTC.

In this sample, this clonotype turned up many times. V is TRBV11-2 and J is TRBJ2-2; 10 bases map to TRBD2. Trimming cost V 5 bases and J 4 bases; bases outside gene matches: 10. Germline assignment: CDR1 SGHAT and CDR2 FQNNGV. This CDR3 has 17 residues. CDR3: CASSPAPSGGFTGELFF. For the CDR3, the DNA is TGTGCCAGCAGCCCGGCCCCTAGCGGGGGATTCACCGGGGAGCTGTTTTTT.

This clonotype came up a few times. The chain carries TRBV3-1 and TRBJ2-7; D unclear. The CDR3 is made up of 11 amino acids. Trimming cost V 1 base and J 7 bases, with 5 bases left between them. Germline V gene sequence: CDR1 LGHDT, CDR2 YNNKEL (reference sequence). The CDR3 DNA follows: TGTGCCAGCAGCCAAGGCAAGGAGCAGTACTTC. This gives the protein CASSQGKEQYF.

This clonotype was counted many times. This chain joins TRBV7-3 and TRBJ2-6; D assignment may be TRBD1 or TRBD2 (5 bases each). Trimming pared 2 bases from V and 0 bases from J, leaving 11 bases between. Germline CDR1 SGHTA, CDR2 FQGTGA. CDR3 size: 17 residues. CDR3 in DNA: TGTGCCAGCAGCTTACAGGGACCCAACTCTGGGGCCAACGTCCTGACTTTC. Amino acids: CASSLQGPNSGANVLTF.

This clonotype came up a few times. The gene calls are TRBV28 and TRBJ2-3; D perhaps matches TRBD1 (5 bases). Germline lookup yields CDR1 MDHEN and CDR2 SYDVKM. With 5 bases removed from V and 0 bases from J, the gap between germline ends came to 12 bases. The CDR3 extends over 15 amino acids. The CDR3 bases are TGTGCCAGCAGTCGACAGTACACTAGCACAGATACGCAGTATTTT. Its protein product is CASSRQYTSTDTQYF.

This rearrangement joins TRBV11-1 to TRBJ2-5; 9 bases map to TRBD1. The V segment lost 7 bases and the J segment 4 bases; nucleotides outside the gene matches: 4. The CDR3 runs 13 residues. CDR1 is SGHAT and CDR2 is FQDESV in the germline V gene (reference sequence). CDR3 loop: CASTQDRGETQYF. The DNA of the CDR3 is TGTGCCAGCACCCAGGACAGGGGAGAGACCCAGTACTTC.

This clonotype was seen repeatedly, ten times or more. The rearrangement joins TRBV28 to TRBJ2-7; TRBD1 aligns across 7 bases. The CDR3 extends over 13 amino acids. Trimming at V came to 3 bases and at J to 3 bases, leaving 2 bases not matched to a gene. Germline values: CDR1 MDHEN, CDR2 SYDVKM. The CDR3 region is CASSLTGYYEQYF. The CDR3 DNA reads as TGTGCCAGCAGTTTGACAGGGTACTACGAGCAGTACTTC.